These 23 T cell receptor beta chains came from one sample sequenced in a study of blood T cell repertoires in COVID-19. Here immunoSEQ multiplex PCR was the method, and the copy in TCRdb shows in-frame clones only, minus some. The table records 250,000 to 350,000 clones, around 88% of them present only once. Material: peripheral blood. These receptors all stem from a young woman who had recovered from COVID-19.

The CDR3 nucleotides are TGTGCCAGCATCACAGGGTTTGAGTGGAATTCACCCCTCCACTTT. Protein product: CASITGFEWNSPLHF. V is TRBV6-6 and J is TRBJ1-6; tentative D call: TRBD1 (6 bases). Germline V gene lookup returns CDR1 MNHNY and CDR2 SVGAGI (reference sequence). V gave up 7 bases and J gave up 7 bases, with 17 bases separating them. There are 15 residues in the CDR3.

This rearrangement joins TRBV9 to TRBJ1-5; D remains unclear. CDR3 length: 15 amino acids. CDR1 and CDR2 (germline): SGDLS, YYNGEE. V was clipped by 4 bases and J by 4 bases, with 15 bases between them. CDR3 nucleotides: TGTGCCAGCAGCCCCGGCGTCGAGAGGAATCAGCCCCAGCATTTT. This sequence encodes CASSPGVERNQPQHF.

The V call is TRBV18, the J call TRBJ2-7; a weak D match, TRBD1 (6 bases). CDR1 and CDR2 from the germline V gene are KGHSH and LQKENI. This CDR3 is built from 15 residues. With 0 bases removed from V and 6 bases from J, the gap between germline ends came to 15 bases. The CDR3 loop is CASSPPSLGGGEQYF. CDR3 DNA: TGTGCCAGCTCACCACCGTCCCTAGGGGGTGGCGAGCAGTACTTC.

The chain uses TRBV24-1 and TRBJ2-7; possible D gene TRBD1, 5 bases. Trimming shortened V by 4 bases and J by 2 bases, and 5 bases separated the two germline ends. This CDR3 comprises 12 residues. Germline V gene sequence: CDR1 KGHDR, CDR2 SFDVKD. DNA for the CDR3: TGTGCCACCAGTGACAGGGCCTACGAGCAGTACTTC. It is translated as CATSDRAYEQYF.

The chain couples TRBV7-3 to TRBJ2-1, with a possible D match to TRBD2 (6 bases). CDR1 and CDR2 (germline): SGHTA, FQGTGA. V dropped 1 base and J dropped 8 bases, with 18 bases sitting between them. The CDR3 runs 16 residues. Written as DNA, the CDR3 is TGTGCCAGCAGCTTAAATCCCCGGGGGTCGTCGGATGAGCAGTTCTTC. Translation gives CASSLNPRGSSDEQFF.

The CDR3 is CASRLTSGPYEQYF. In nucleotides, the CDR3 is TGTGCCAGCAGACTGACTAGCGGGCCCTACGAGCAGTACTTC. The chain is built from TRBV28 and TRBJ2-7, with 10 bases fitting TRBD2. Germline V CDR1 and CDR2: MDHEN, SYDVKM. V was pared by 6 bases and J by 2 bases, with 4 bases of the junction left unmatched. CDR3 size: 14 residues. Complete variable domain (other parts from reference TRBV28 and TRBJ2-7): DVKVTQSSRYLVKRTGEKVFLECVQDMDHENMFWYRQDPGLGLRLIYFSYDVKMKEKGDIPEGYSVSREKKERFSLILESASTNQTSMYLCASRLTSGPYEQYFGPGTRLTVT.

The V and J genes are TRBV2 and TRBJ2-7, with 8 bases lining up with TRBD1. The CDR3 length is 14 residues. CDR1 is SNHLY, CDR2 FYNNEI, per germline. The J segment lost 1 base and the V segment lost 6 bases, leaving 5 bases of the junction unmatched. For the CDR3, the DNA is TGTGCCAGCAGCCTAAGGACAGGGTCCTACGAGCAGTACTTC. The encoded protein is CASSLRTGSYEQYF.

V usage is TRBV11-3 and J usage is TRBJ2-6; 10 bases map to TRBD1. Germline V gene sequence: CDR1 SGHNT, CDR2 YENEEA. The CDR3 sequence is 16 residues long. V gave up 4 bases and J gave up 2 bases; unmatched junction bases: 2. The chain's CDR3 is CASSSGQGAGANVLTF. The CDR3, as DNA: TGTGCCAGCAGCTCCGGACAGGGGGCTGGGGCCAACGTCCTGACTTTC.

This chain links TRBV7-6 with TRBJ1-4; TRBD1 might be the D (6 bases). The CDR3 is 15 residues long. CDR1 is SGHVS, CDR2 FNYEAQ, per germline. V was clipped by 5 bases and J by 4 bases, with 14 bases between them. CDR3 loop: CASSLRGQFNEKLFF. In nucleotides, the CDR3 is TGTGCCAGCAGCCTACGAGGACAGTTTAATGAAAAACTGTTTTTT.

The chain couples TRBV5-1 to TRBJ2-1; D gene ambiguous. This CDR3 has 12 amino acids. Trimming stripped 4 bases from V and 2 bases from J, with 4 bases between. Germline assignment: CDR1 SGHRS and CDR2 YFSETQ. The CDR3 bases are TGCGCCAGCAGCACAGCCTACAATGAGCAGTTCTTC. This sequence encodes CASSTAYNEQFF.

This clone was observed a few times. The V gene is TRBV19, the J gene TRBJ2-2, with TRBD1 matching over 8 bases. J was trimmed by 2 bases and V by 6 bases; bases with no gene match: 2. CDR1 LNHDA and CDR2 SQIVND come from the germline V gene (reference sequence). CDR3 length: 14 amino acids. CDR3 sequence reads: CASSDRGNTGELFF. The CDR3 region has the DNA TGTGCCAGTAGCGACAGGGGAAACACCGGGGAGCTGTTTTTT.

CDR3: CASSEGQIRRGDSEQYF. DNA of the CDR3: TGTGCCAGCAGTGAGGGCCAGATCAGGCGGGGGGATAGCGAGCAGTACTTC. The chain uses TRBV2 and TRBJ2-7, with 8 nucleotides matching TRBD2. The CDR3 totals 17 residues. Germline V gene lookup returns CDR1 SNHLY and CDR2 FYNNEI. J gave up 6 bases and V 3 bases, and 16 bases lay outside the gene matches.

CDR3 in DNA: TGTGCCAGCAGCCCTAGCGGGACAGATACGCAGTATTTT. Translating it yields CASSPSGTDTQYF. This chain uses TRBV5-4 with TRBJ2-3, with 8 bases aligning to TRBD2. CDR3 length: 13 amino acids. The junction had 1 base not matched to a gene; V was cut back by 4 bases and J by 3 bases. In germline, CDR1 is SGHNT, CDR2 YYREEE (reference sequence).

The chain joins TRBV5-5 to TRBJ2-1; 10 bases line up with TRBD1. In germline, CDR1 is SGHKS, CDR2 YYEKEE (reference sequence). V lost 4 bases and J lost 2; bases outside the gene matches: 3. The CDR3 is 15 amino acids. In nucleotides, the CDR3 is TGTGCCAGCAGCAAGGGACAGGGGACCTACAATGAGCAGTTCTTC. The encoded protein is CASSKGQGTYNEQFF. The full variable domain, in which reference TRBV5-5 and TRBJ2-1 provide the parts outside the CDR3, is DAGVTQSPTHLIKTRGQQVTLRCSPISGHKSVSWYQQVLGQGPQFIFQYYEKEERGRGNFPDRFSARQFPNYSSELNVNALLLGDSALYLCASSKGQGTYNEQFFGPGTRLTVL.

The CDR3 DNA sequence: TGCGCCAGCAGCCGGACAGACGATAGCACAGATACGCAGTATTTT. This gives the protein CASSRTDDSTDTQYF. The chain has TRBV4-1 and TRBJ2-3, with D perhaps TRBD1 (6 bases). From germline, CDR1 is MGHRA and CDR2 YSYEKL. The CDR3 covers 15 residues. Between the trimmed V and J ends, which lost 4 bases and 0 bases, there was a span of 11 bases.

CDR3: CASTRIWQGINQPQHF. Written as DNA, the CDR3 is TGTGCCAGTACTCGGATCTGGCAGGGAATCAATCAGCCCCAGCATTTT. V and J are TRBV19 and TRBJ1-5; tentative D call: TRBD1 (5 bases). The V and J ends lost 7 bases and 3 bases respectively, with 19 bases between them. The germline CDR1 and CDR2 sequences are LNHDA and SQIVND (reference sequence). The CDR3 contains 16 residues.

This chain links TRBV5-6 with TRBJ2-2; D possibly corresponds to TRBD1 (5 bases). The CDR3 has 16 residues. V shed 2 bases and J shed 3 bases, with 14 bases lying between them. Germline CDR1 SGHDT, CDR2 YYEEEE. CDR3 residues: CASSLYRSPHTGELFF. CDR3 sequence (DNA): TGTGCCAGCAGCTTATACAGGTCCCCACACACCGGGGAGCTGTTTTTT.

The chain carries TRBV4-1 and TRBJ1-6; D is uncertain. This CDR3 has 15 residues. Trimming left V 1 base short and J 5 bases short, with 9 bases between. Per germline, CDR1 MGHRA and CDR2 YSYEKL. This chain's CDR3 is CASSQGARNNSPLHF. The CDR3 DNA sequence: TGCGCCAGCAGCCAAGGGGCCAGAAATAATTCACCCCTCCACTTT.

The chain uses TRBV28 and TRBJ1-2; unclear D gene. V was pared by 1 base and J by 8 bases, with 23 bases between. This CDR3 region has 17 residues. The germline CDR1 and CDR2 sequences are MDHEN and SYDVKM. CDR3 loop: CASSLSSVPFQPRGYTF. The CDR3 DNA reads TGTGCCAGCAGTTTATCGTCCGTTCCTTTCCAACCTCGGGGCTACACCTTC.

In DNA form, the CDR3 reads TGTGCCAGCAGCCCTGTTCTGGGGCAGAAAAGGGGAAACACCATATATTTT. The encoded protein is CASSPVLGQKRGNTIYF. V gene TRBV7-9 combines with J gene TRBJ1-3; D perhaps matches TRBD1 (5 bases). Germline lookup yields CDR1 SEHNR and CDR2 FQNEAQ (reference sequence). Between the trimmed V and J ends, which lost 5 bases and 4 bases, there was a span of 21 bases. There are 17 residues in the CDR3.

The chain combines TRBV20-1 with TRBJ2-1; no clear D. This CDR3 has 9 amino acids. Germline assignment: CDR1 DFQATT and CDR2 SNEGSKA (reference sequence). V lost 6 bases and J lost 10, with 7 bases in between. CDR3 residues: CSAPAEQFF. In DNA form, the CDR3 reads TGCAGTGCCCCAGCGGAGCAGTTCTTC.

V and J are TRBV29-1 and TRBJ2-5, with no clear D. The CDR3 is 13 amino acids. V was clipped by 5 bases and J by 0 bases, with 10 bases between them. Per germline, CDR1 SQVTM and CDR2 ANQGSEA. CDR3 sequence: CSVRHSYQETQYF. As DNA, the CDR3 is TGCAGCGTTCGTCATAGTTACCAAGAGACCCAGTACTTC.

The chain couples TRBV28 to TRBJ1-1; maybe TRBD1 (6 bases). Germline CDR1 is MDHEN and CDR2 is SYDVKM. V lost 6 bases and J 1 base, leaving 12 bases between the germline ends. This CDR3 is 14 amino acids long. The CDR3 sequence: CASSSRGQNTEAFF. The CDR3 region has the DNA TGTGCCAGCAGCAGCAGGGGCCAGAACACTGAAGCTTTCTTT. Full variable domain (missing parts from reference TRBV28 and TRBJ1-1): DVKVTQSSRYLVKRTGEKVFLECVQDMDHENMFWYRQDPGLGLRLIYFSYDVKMKEKGDIPEGYSVSREKKERFSLILESASTNQTSMYLCASSSRGQNTEAFFGQGTRLTVV.